The rows below give T cell receptor beta chains drawn from one sample of a study of shared clonotypes between healthy human individuals. Using immunoSEQ multiplex PCR, the repertoire was profiled, and TCRdb retains in-frame clones only, with some absent. The data show approximately 1.5 million clones, 98% to 99% seen once. The sequencing input was naive CD4+ T cells sorted from blood. Receptors were obtained from a man aged 25 to 40 in good health. Each CDR3 is given with its conserved first and last residue. The D gene is left open where the match is weak. Clone size, where shown, is once, few, many, or a class for clones that have expanded.

J gene	clone size	V gene	D gene	CDR3 DNA	CDR3 protein
TRBJ2-7	-	TRBV27	TRBD1	TGTGCCAGCAGTTTCAAAGGGGGCAATGGTGAGCAGTACTTC	CASSFKGGNGEQYF
TRBJ2-3	-	TRBV2	TRBD2	TGTGCCAGCAGTGAAACTACGGGAGGGAGCACAGATACGCAGTATTTT	CASSETTGGSTDTQYF
TRBJ2-1	-	TRBV28	-	TGTGCCAGCAGTTTGTTAGGCGGATACAATGAGCAGTTCTTC	CASSLLGGYNEQFF
TRBJ1-5	-	TRBV18	-	TGTGCCAGCTCCTATAGCGGACAAATCGTACAGCCCCAGCATTTT	CASSYSGQIVQPQHF
TRBJ2-6	-	TRBV27	TRBD1	TGTGCCACCTTGGACAGGGTGAGCTCTGGGGCCAACGTCCTGACTTTC	CATLDRVSSGANVLTF
TRBJ2-1	once	TRBV5-4	-	TGTGCCAGCAGCTTTCCCGGGACCCTAGAAACCTACAATGAGCAGTTCTTC	CASSFPGTLETYNEQFF
TRBJ2-7	-	TRBV28	-	TGTGCCAGCAGAACACCGGTGGGCGGGACCTACGAGCAGTACTTC	CASRTPVGGTYEQYF
TRBJ2-3	-	TRBV2	-	TGTGCCAGCATATTCGAGGGCACTAGCACAGATACGCAGTATTTT	CASIFEGTSTDTQYF
TRBJ2-3	-	TRBV7-2	-	TGTGCCAGCATCCCCATCTTGGGCACAGATACGCAGTATTTT	CASIPILGTDTQYF
TRBJ2-5	-	TRBV5-1	-	TGCGCCAGCAGCTTGAGCAAACTGGGGGAGACCCAGTACTTC	CASSLSKLGETQYF
TRBJ2-7	-	TRBV4-3	-	TGCGCCAGCAGTTTAACTTTCGGGGTCTACGAGCAGTACTTC	CASSLTFGVYEQYF
TRBJ1-4	-	TRBV7-8	TRBD1	TGTGCCAGCAGCTTCGACAGGGTCGTGAGGGGTGCGGAAAAACTGTTTTTT	CASSFDRVVRGAEKLFF
TRBJ1-1	-	TRBV7-9	TRBD1	TGTGCCAGCACCAGAGGGACAGGGTATACTGAAGCTTTCTTT	CASTRGTGYTEAFF
TRBJ2-7	-	TRBV28	-	TGTGCCAGCAGATACCAGGGGGAGCAGTACTTC	CASRYQGEQYF
TRBJ2-1	-	TRBV5-1	-	TGCGCCAGCAGCCGAAGCTACAATGAGCAGTTCTTC	CASSRSYNEQFF
TRBJ1-2	-	TRBV7-9	-	TGTGCCAGCAGCTCCGCTTATGGCTACACCTTC	CASSSAYGYTF
TRBJ1-5	-	TRBV18	TRBD1	TGTGCCAGCTCACCGGGACAGGCCCATAGCAATCAGCCCCAGCATTTT	CASSPGQAHSNQPQHF
TRBJ2-5	-	TRBV19	-	TGTGCCAGTAGTCTTCAAGCGGTTAAACGGGGAGAGACCCAGTACTTC	CASSLQAVKRGETQYF
TRBJ2-2	-	TRBV28	TRBD2	TGTGCCAGCAGTTTGTTCGGCGGGAGGGGGACCGGGGAGCTGTTTTTT	CASSLFGGRGTGELFF
TRBJ1-2	-	TRBV28	-	TGTGCCAGCAGTGACAGCACCTACTATGGCTACACCTTC	CASSDSTYYGYTF
TRBJ2-6	-	TRBV29-1	-	TGCAGCGCCGAGGAGTTTCCTGGGGCCAACGTCCTGACTTTC	CSAEEFPGANVLTF
TRBJ2-2	-	TRBV6-5	-	TGTGCCAGCAGTTACTTCCCAGCGAGTGACACCGGGGAGCTGTTTTTT	CASSYFPASDTGELFF
TRBJ2-1	once	TRBV9	TRBD2	TGTGCCAGCAGCCGTTTGGGACTAGCGGGGCATAATGAGCAGTTCTTC	CASSRLGLAGHNEQFF
TRBJ1-4	-	TRBV14	-	TGTGCCAGCAGCCTCACGAGGACTAATGAAAAACTGTTTTTT	CASSLTRTNEKLFF
TRBJ2-7	-	TRBV11-2	TRBD1	TGTGCCAGCAGCTCCGGTGGGACAGGGGGCATGTCTTACGAGCAGTACTTC	CASSSGGTGGMSYEQYF
TRBJ2-2	-	TRBV7-3	TRBD1	TGTGCCAGCAGCTTAACCGACAGGGGCAACACCGGGGAGCTGTTTTTT	CASSLTDRGNTGELFF
TRBJ2-1	-	TRBV7-2	TRBD2	TGTGCCAGCAGCTTGGCGGGAGGGTTATACAATGAGCAGTTCTTC	CASSLAGGLYNEQFF
TRBJ1-5	-	TRBV28	-	TGTGCCAGCAGTTTTGGTGTCGTACAGCCCCAGCATTTT	CASSFGVVQPQHF
TRBJ2-1	-	TRBV15	-	TGTGCCACCAGCAGAGATCTTGGGAATGAGCAGTTCTTC	CATSRDLGNEQFF
TRBJ1-2	-	TRBV7-3	-	TGTGCCAGCAGCTACGGACAGAACTATGGCTACACCTTC	CASSYGQNYGYTF
TRBJ1-2	-	TRBV19	-	TGTGCCAGTAGTATCCTAAGGGGGAACTATGGCTACACCTTC	CASSILRGNYGYTF
TRBJ2-1	-	TRBV11-3	-	TGTGCCAGCAGCTTAGCTAGCGGGACAGGCAATGAGCAGTTCTTC	CASSLASGTGNEQFF
TRBJ2-2	-	TRBV5-5	TRBD1	TGTGCCAGCAGCCACCCGGGACAGGTCATCACCGGGGAGCTGTTTTTT	CASSHPGQVITGELFF
TRBJ2-2	-	TRBV5-1	TRBD2	TGCGCCAGCAGCTCCGGACTAGCGGGAAGGCAGGCCGGGGAGCTGTTTTTT	CASSSGLAGRQAGELFF
TRBJ1-5	-	TRBV27	TRBD1	TGTGCCAGCAGTCCTATATCCCCGGGACAGGGTAGCAATCAGCCCCAGCATTTT	CASSPISPGQGSNQPQHF
TRBJ1-1	-	TRBV9	-	TGTGCCAGCAGCGTGGGGGGAACTGAAGCTTTCTTT	CASSVGGTEAFF
TRBJ2-7	-	TRBV30	-	TGTGCCTGGAGTGGGGAGAAAGGGCTCTACGAGCAGTACTTC	CAWSGEKGLYEQYF
TRBJ2-3	-	TRBV7-9	-	TGTGCCAGCAGCTTAGCGGGGGGGCTTGTCACAGATACGCAGTATTTT	CASSLAGGLVTDTQYF
TRBJ2-1	-	TRBV4-2	TRBD2	TGTGCCAGCAGCCAAGTGCCTAGCGGGAGGGACAATGAGCAGTTCTTC	CASSQVPSGRDNEQFF
TRBJ2-5	once	TRBV5-1	TRBD1	TGCGCCAGCAGCTTGGGAGACAGGGGGGAGACCCAGTACTTC	CASSLGDRGETQYF
TRBJ2-5	-	TRBV9	-	TGTGCCAGCAGCGTAGCCCCAGGGTCGGGAGAGACCCAGTACTTC	CASSVAPGSGETQYF
TRBJ2-7	-	TRBV5-1	-	TGCGCCAGCAGCTTGGCCGCGCGGGACTGGGAGAGGAAGCAGTACTTC	CASSLAARDWERKQYF
TRBJ2-7	-	TRBV4-1	TRBD2	TGCGCCAGCAGCCAAGCCTACTCCGGGACTAGAGGGGCCTACGAGCAGTACTTC	CASSQAYSGTRGAYEQYF
TRBJ2-3	-	TRBV5-4	-	TGTGCCAGCAGCCGCCTGTCCACAGATACGCAGTATTTT	CASSRLSTDTQYF
TRBJ2-3	-	TRBV18	TRBD2	TGTGCCAGCTCACCACGGGGGGGAGGCACAGATACGCAGTATTTT	CASSPRGGGTDTQYF
TRBJ1-2	-	TRBV7-9	-	TGTGCCAGCAGCCCACAGCGCCATGGCTACACCTTC	CASSPQRHGYTF
TRBJ2-3	-	TRBV11-2	TRBD2	TGTGCCAGCAGCCCTAGATTCCCCCAGCGGGGAGATACGCAGTATTTT	CASSPRFPQRGDTQYF
TRBJ2-1	-	TRBV5-1	TRBD2	TGCGCCAGCAGCTTGGAGCCTAGCGGGATTTGGGAGCAGTTCTTC	CASSLEPSGIWEQFF
TRBJ2-1	-	TRBV11-3	TRBD2	TGTGCCAGCAGCTACGGGAGGTTGAATGAGCAGTTCTTC	CASSYGRLNEQFF
TRBJ2-3	-	TRBV6-1	TRBD2	TGTGCCAGCAGTATAGCGGGAGGGATAACAGATACGCAGTATTTT	CASSIAGGITDTQYF
TRBJ1-5	-	TRBV5-4	-	TGTGCCAGCAGCTTGCAAGGGAGGGGCCAGCCCCAGCATTTT	CASSLQGRGQPQHF
TRBJ2-1	-	TRBV7-5	-	TGTGTCAGACCTAGGATGTACAATGAGCAGTTCTTC	CVRPRMYNEQFF
TRBJ1-1	few	TRBV7-9	TRBD1	TGTGCCAGCAGCTCACAGGGGGGAACTGAAGCTTTCTTT	CASSSQGGTEAFF
TRBJ2-6	-	TRBV29-1	-	TGCAGCGTCGTAGTTGGGGCCAACGTCCTGACTTTC	CSVVVGANVLTF